These 13 T cell receptor beta chains were all obtained from the same sample, sequenced in a study of memory CD4+ T cells and cytomegalovirus serostatus. The sort gate was single viable CD3+CD4+CD8-CD45RO+ cells for memory CD4+ T cells. Libraries were prepared by immunoSEQ multiplex PCR; TCRdb keeps only in-frame clonotypes and omits some of them. Among some 87,000 clones listed, 75% to 90% were seen once. The sequenced material came from memory CD4+ T cells from blood. The receptors originated from an adult in good health and CMV-seropositive.

This clone showed up just a few times. This sequence joins TRBV30 and TRBJ1-4; D may be TRBD1 (6 bases). This CDR3 comprises 13 residues. V was trimmed by 8 bases and J by 5 bases, leaving 15 bases between them. Germline CDR1 and CDR2: GTSNPN and SVGIG (reference sequence). The CDR3 DNA sequence: TGTGCCGAAGGAGGGCAGGGGAATGAAAAACTGTTTTTT. The encoded protein is CAEGGQGNEKLFF.

The rearrangement joins TRBV10-1 to TRBJ2-2; D is perhaps TRBD2 (5 bases). The CDR3 runs to 17 residues. CDR1 WNHNN and CDR2 SYGVQD come from the germline V gene (reference sequence). The V gene lost 3 bases and the J gene lost 1 base, with 15 bases spanning the gap. This CDR3 is CASSDSPDWRNTGELFF. In DNA, the CDR3 is TGCGCCAGCAGTGATAGTCCGGACTGGCGGAACACCGGGGAGCTGTTTTTT.

V usage is TRBV10-3 and J usage is TRBJ1-3, with unresolved D. The V end was cut by 2 bases, the J end by 1 base, with 3 bases between. Germline V gene sequence: CDR1 ENHRY, CDR2 SYGVKD. The CDR3 is made up of 13 amino acids. The CDR3: CAISENSGNTIYF. The CDR3, as DNA: TGTGCCATCAGTGAGAATTCTGGAAACACCATATATTTT.

The chain couples TRBV7-9 to TRBJ2-1, with D unclear. V lost 3 bases and J 8 bases, leaving 11 bases between the germline ends. In germline, CDR1 is SEHNR, CDR2 FQNEAQ (reference sequence). The CDR3 has 13 amino acids. The CDR3 nucleotides read TGTGCCAGCAGCTTTCAAGGGTGGGATGAGCAGTTCTTC. Translation gives CASSFQGWDEQFF.

The V and J genes are TRBV19 and TRBJ2-2; TRBD2 matches 7 bases. The CDR3 has 17 residues. Germline CDR1 LNHDA, CDR2 SQIVND (reference sequence). V lost 5 bases and J lost 6; bases outside the gene matches: 15. The CDR3, as DNA: TGTGCCAGTAGTTTAAAGAAAGGGACCCGGGGGGCCGGGGAGCTGTTTTTT. The encoded protein is CASSLKKGTRGAGELFF.

This rearrangement joins TRBV6-1 to TRBJ2-3; D is unclear. The length of the CDR3 is 15 residues. Deletions cut 6 bases from V and 1 base from J, with 14 bases between. Germline CDR1 reads MNHNS; CDR2 reads SASEGT. The DNA for the CDR3 is TGTGCCAGCAGCCCCGGGTCATACCGCACAGATACGCAGTATTTT. This translates into CASSPGSYRTDTQYF.

This chain links TRBV28 with TRBJ2-3; D is perhaps TRBD1 or TRBD2 (6 bases each). The V end was cut by 6 bases, the J end by 4 bases, with 17 bases between. The CDR3 consists of 15 residues. Germline lookup yields CDR1 MDHEN and CDR2 SYDVKM. The CDR3 loop is CASRNGGGRADTQYF. DNA of the CDR3: TGTGCCAGCAGGAATGGAGGGGGGAGAGCAGATACGCAGTATTTT.

The rearrangement joins TRBV5-5 to TRBJ2-1, with D possibly TRBD1 on 5 matching bases. CDR3 length equals 13 residues. CDR1 is SGHKS, CDR2 YYEKEE, per germline (reference sequence). Trimming cost V 2 bases and J 6 bases, with 9 bases left between them. For the CDR3, the DNA is TGTGCCAGCAGCTTATGGGGCCCCAATGAGCAGTTCTTC. Translation: CASSLWGPNEQFF. The whole variable domain, filled in from reference TRBV5-5 and TRBJ2-1, reads DAGVTQSPTHLIKTRGQQVTLRCSPISGHKSVSWYQQVLGQGPQFIFQYYEKEERGRGNFPDRFSARQFPNYSSELNVNALLLGDSALYLCASSLWGPNEQFFGPGTRLTVL.

V gene TRBV30 combines with J gene TRBJ2-5; weak D call: TRBD2 (5 bases). Germline V gene sequence: CDR1 GTSNPN, CDR2 SVGIG (reference sequence). Trimming shortened V by 0 bases and J by 5 bases, and 16 bases separated the two germline ends. The CDR3 sequence is 15 residues long. CDR3 bases: TGTGCCTGGAGTGTCGGTAGAGGGAGTAGGGAGACCCAGTACTTC. It codes for CAWSVGRGSRETQYF.

The chain links TRBV5-1 to TRBJ2-4; 7 bases fit TRBD1. Germline trimming cut 3 bases from V and 15 bases from J; bases unmatched to any gene: 9. The CDR3 is 12 residues long. The germline V gene encodes CDR1 SGHRS and CDR2 YFSETQ. DNA for the CDR3: TGCGCCAGCAGCTCGCTGCAGGGGGACAGGTACTTC. It encodes CASSSLQGDRYF. Filled out from reference TRBV5-1 and TRBJ2-4, the complete variable domain reads KAGVTQTPRYLIKTRGQQVTLSCSPISGHRSVSWYQQTPGQGLQFLFEYFSETQRNKGNFPGRFSGRQFSNSRSEMNVSTLELGDSALYLCASSSLQGDRYFGAGTRLSVL.

This chain links TRBV28 with TRBJ2-3, with 12 bases aligning to TRBD2. The CDR3 sequence is 17 residues long. Trimming cost V 4 bases and J 5 bases; bases outside gene matches: 10. CDR1 is MDHEN, CDR2 SYDVKM, per germline. DNA for the CDR3: TGTGCCAGCAGTTCTCCTCGACTAGCGGGAGCCAGAGATACGCAGTATTTT. Protein: CASSSPRLAGARDTQYF.

The chain joins TRBV5-4 to TRBJ1-4, with 9 bases fitting TRBD1. The CDR3 spans 17 residues. The trim removed 4 bases at V and 5 bases at J, leaving 12 bases unmatched. In germline, CDR1 is SGHNT, CDR2 YYREEE (reference sequence). Written as DNA, the CDR3 is TGTGCCAGCAGCCGGGGGAGTACCGGGACAGGGAATGAAAAACTGTTTTTT. This gives the protein CASSRGSTGTGNEKLFF.

This clone has a handful of counts. The chain links TRBV10-3 to TRBJ1-1, with a possible D match to TRBD1 (5 bases). CDR1 and CDR2 from the germline V gene are ENHRY and SYGVKD. Between the trimmed V and J ends, which lost 8 bases and 0 bases, there was a span of 7 bases. CDR3 length: 12 residues. The CDR3 DNA reads as TGTGCCATCGCGACAGTGAACACTGAAGCTTTCTTT. Protein sequence: CAIATVNTEAFF.